What follows describes a single T cell receptor beta chain. The data stem from a study of blood T cell repertoires in COVID-19. Overall study: The study drew acute and convalescent COVID-19 samples from the United States, Italy and Spain. PBMCs, B-cell-depleted T cells, or T cells provided the cDNA or gDNA that made up the material.

As processed by the authors: The authors estimated nucleated cell counts from reference gene primer amplification. Assay: immunoSEQ multiplex PCR; the TCRdb copy retains only in-frame clones and omits some. Clone size and the V and J calls come from that table; the DNA yielded D and trimming. The data hold roughly 62,000 clones, with about four fifths observed a single time. The CDR3 extends over 14 amino acids. Germline CDR1 SGHNT, CDR2 YENEEA. V dropped 4 bases and J dropped 4 bases, with 13 bases sitting between them. The sequence came from a human donor in a cohort sampled during active COVID-19. This chain connects TRBV11-3 to TRBJ1-1; unclear D gene. Sequenced material: peripheral blood. CDR3 loop: CASSSPYGSTEAFF. The CDR3 DNA sequence: TGTGCCAGCAGCTCACCCTACGGGAGCACTGAAGCTTTCTTT.